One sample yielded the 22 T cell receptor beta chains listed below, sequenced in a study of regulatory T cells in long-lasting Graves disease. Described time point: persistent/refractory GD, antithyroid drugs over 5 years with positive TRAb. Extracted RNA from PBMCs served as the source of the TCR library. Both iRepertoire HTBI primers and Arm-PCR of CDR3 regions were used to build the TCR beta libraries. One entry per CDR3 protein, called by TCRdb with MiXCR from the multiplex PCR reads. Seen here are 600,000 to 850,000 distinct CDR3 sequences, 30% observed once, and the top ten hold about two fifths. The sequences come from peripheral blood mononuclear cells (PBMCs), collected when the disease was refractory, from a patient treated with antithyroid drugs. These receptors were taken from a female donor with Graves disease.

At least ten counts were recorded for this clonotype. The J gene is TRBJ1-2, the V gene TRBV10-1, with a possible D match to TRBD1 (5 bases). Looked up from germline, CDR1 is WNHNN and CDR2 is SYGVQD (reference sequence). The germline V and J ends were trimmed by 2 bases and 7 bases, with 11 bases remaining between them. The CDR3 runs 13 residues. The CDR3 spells CASSENQGGGYTF. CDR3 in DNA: TGCGCCAGCAGTGAGAATCAGGGCGGTGGCTACACCTTC.

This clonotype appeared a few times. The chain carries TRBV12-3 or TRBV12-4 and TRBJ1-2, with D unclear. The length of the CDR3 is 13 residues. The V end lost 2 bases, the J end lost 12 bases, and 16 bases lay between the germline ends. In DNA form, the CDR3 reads TGTGCCAGCAGTTTAAAAATTAATTCTGGAAACACCTTC. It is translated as CASSLKINSGNTF.

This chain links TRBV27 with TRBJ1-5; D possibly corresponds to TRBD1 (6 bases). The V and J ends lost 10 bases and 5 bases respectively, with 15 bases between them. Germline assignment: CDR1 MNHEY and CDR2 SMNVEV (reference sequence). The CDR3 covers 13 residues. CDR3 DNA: TGTGCCATCCAGGGGACACCGGATCAGCCCCAGCATTTT. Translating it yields CAIQGTPDQPQHF.

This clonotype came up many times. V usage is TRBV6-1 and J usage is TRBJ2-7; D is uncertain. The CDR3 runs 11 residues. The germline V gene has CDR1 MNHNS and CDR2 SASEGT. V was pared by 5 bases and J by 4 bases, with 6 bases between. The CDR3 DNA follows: TGTGCCAGCAGTACTAAATACGAGCAGTACTTC. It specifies CASSTKYEQYF.

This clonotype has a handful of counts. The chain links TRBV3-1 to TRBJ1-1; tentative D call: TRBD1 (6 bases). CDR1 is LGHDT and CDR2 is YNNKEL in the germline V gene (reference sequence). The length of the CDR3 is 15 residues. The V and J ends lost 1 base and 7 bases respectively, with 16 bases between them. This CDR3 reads CASSQASGALGEAFF. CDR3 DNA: TGTGCCAGCAGCCAAGCGTCGGGGGCGCTGGGTGAAGCTTTCTTT.

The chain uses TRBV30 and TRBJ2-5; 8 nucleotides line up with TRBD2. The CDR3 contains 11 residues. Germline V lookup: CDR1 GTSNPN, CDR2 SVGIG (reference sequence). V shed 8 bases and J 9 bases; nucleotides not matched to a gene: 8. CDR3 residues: CAAEAGVAQYF. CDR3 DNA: TGTGCCGCGGAAGCGGGAGTGGCCCAGTACTTC.

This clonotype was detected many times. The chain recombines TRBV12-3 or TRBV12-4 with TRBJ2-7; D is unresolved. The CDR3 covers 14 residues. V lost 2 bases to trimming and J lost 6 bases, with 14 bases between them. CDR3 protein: CASSLSGYKSEQYF. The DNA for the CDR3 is TGTGCCAGCAGTTTATCCGGTTATAAAAGCGAGCAGTACTTC.

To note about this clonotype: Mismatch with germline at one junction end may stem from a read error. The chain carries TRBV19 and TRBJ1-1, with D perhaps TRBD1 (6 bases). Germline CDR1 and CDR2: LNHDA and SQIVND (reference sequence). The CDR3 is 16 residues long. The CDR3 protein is CASSIDLGQKYTEALF. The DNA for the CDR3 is TGTGCCAGTAGTATAGATCTGGGACAAAAGTACACTGAAGCTCTCTTT. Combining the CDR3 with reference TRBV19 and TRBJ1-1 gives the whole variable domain DGGITQSPKYLFRKEGQNVTLSCEQNLNHDAMYWYRQDPGQGLRLIYYSQIVNDFQKGDIAEGYSVSREKKESFPLTVTSAQKNPTAFYLCASSIDLGQKYTEALFGQGTRLTVV.

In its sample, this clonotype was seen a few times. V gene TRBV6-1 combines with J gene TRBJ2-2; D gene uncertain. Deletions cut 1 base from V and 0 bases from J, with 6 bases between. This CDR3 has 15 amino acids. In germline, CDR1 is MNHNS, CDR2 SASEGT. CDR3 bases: TGTGCCAGCAGTGAAGAGTGGGCGAACACCGGGGAGCTGTTTTTT. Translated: CASSEEWANTGELFF.

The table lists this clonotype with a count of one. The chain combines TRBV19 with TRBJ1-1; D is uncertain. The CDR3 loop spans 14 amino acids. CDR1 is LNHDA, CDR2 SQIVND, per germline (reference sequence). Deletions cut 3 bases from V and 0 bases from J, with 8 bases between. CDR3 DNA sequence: TGTGCCAGTAGTATGAGGGAACTGAACACTGAAGCTTTCTTT. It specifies CASSMRELNTEAFF.

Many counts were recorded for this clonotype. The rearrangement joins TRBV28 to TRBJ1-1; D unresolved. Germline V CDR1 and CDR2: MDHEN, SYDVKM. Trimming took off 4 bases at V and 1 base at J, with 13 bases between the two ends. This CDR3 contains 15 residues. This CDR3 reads CASSSPRVKNTEAFF. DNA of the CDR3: TGTGCCAGCAGTTCCCCCCGAGTCAAGAACACTGAAGCTTTCTTT.

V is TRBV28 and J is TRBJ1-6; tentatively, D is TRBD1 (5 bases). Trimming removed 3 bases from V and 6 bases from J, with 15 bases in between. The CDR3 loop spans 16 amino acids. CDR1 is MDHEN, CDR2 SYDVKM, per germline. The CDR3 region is CASSFGLTGTNSPLHF. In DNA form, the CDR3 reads TGTGCCAGCAGTTTTGGGTTGACGGGGACTAATTCACCCCTCCACTTT.

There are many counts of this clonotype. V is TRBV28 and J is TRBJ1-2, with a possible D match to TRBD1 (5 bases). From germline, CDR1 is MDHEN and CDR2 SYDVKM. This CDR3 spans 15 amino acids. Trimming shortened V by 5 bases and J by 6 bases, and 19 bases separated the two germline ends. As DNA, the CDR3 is TGTGCCAGCAGTCCCAGCTCCTGGGGGAGTAATGGCTACACCTTC. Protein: CASSPSSWGSNGYTF.

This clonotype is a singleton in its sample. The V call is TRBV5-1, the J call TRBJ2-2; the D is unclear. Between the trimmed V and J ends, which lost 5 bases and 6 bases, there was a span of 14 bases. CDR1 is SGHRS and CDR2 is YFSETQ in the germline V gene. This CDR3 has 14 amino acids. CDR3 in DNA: TGCGCCAGCAGTGGCCACTCCGCATCCGGGGAGCTGTTTTTT. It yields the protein CASSGHSASGELFF.

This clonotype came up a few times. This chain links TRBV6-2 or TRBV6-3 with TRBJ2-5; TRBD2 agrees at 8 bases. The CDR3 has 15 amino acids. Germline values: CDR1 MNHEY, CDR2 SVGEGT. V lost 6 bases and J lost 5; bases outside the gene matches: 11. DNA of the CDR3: TGTGCCAGCAGACCCCGGCTGGCGGGAGGTGAGACCCAGTACTTC. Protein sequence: CASRPRLAGGETQYF.

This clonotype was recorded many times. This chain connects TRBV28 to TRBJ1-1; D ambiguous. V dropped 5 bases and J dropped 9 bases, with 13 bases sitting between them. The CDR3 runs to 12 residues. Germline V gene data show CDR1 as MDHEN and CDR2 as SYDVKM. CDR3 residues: CASSLPQKKAFF. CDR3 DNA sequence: TGTGCCAGCAGTCTCCCCCAGAAAAAAGCTTTCTTT. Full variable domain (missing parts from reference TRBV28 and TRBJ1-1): DVKVTQSSRYLVKRTGEKVFLECVQDMDHENMFWYRQDPGLGLRLIYFSYDVKMKEKGDIPEGYSVSREKKERFSLILESASTNQTSMYLCASSLPQKKAFFGQGTRLTVV.

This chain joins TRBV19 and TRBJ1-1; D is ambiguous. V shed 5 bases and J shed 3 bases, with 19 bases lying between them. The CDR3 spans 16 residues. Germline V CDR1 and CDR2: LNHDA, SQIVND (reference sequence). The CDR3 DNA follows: TGTGCCAGTAGTTCATCCTTTCTGGCTGCGGACACTGAAGCTTTCTTT. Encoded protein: CASSSSFLAADTEAFF.

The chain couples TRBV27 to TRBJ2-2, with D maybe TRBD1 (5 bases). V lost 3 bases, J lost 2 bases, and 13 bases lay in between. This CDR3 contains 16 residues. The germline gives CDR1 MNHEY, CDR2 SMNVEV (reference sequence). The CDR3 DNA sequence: TGTGCCAGCAGTTTTGACAGAGACCCTAACACCGGGGAGCTGTTTTTT. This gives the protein CASSFDRDPNTGELFF.

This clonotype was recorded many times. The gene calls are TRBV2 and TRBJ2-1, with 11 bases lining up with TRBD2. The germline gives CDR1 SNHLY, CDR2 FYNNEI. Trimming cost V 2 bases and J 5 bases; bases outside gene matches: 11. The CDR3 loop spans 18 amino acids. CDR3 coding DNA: TGTGCCAGCAGTGAAAACCCGCTAGCGGGAGGTAGAGACAATGAGCAGTTCTTC. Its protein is CASSENPLAGGRDNEQFF.

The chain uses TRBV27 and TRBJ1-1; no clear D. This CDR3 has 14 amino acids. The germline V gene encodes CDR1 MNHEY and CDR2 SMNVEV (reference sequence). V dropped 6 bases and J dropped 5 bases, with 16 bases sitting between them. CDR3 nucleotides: TGTGCCAGCAGCGGAGACACGAGGCGGACTGAAGCTTTCTTT. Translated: CASSGDTRRTEAFF.

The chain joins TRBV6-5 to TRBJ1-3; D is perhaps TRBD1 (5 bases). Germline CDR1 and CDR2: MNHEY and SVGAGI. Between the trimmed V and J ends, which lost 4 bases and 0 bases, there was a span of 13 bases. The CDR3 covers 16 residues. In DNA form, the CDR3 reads TGTGCCAGCAGTTGGAGACAGCAATCCTCTGGAAACACCATATATTTT. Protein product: CASSWRQQSSGNTIYF.

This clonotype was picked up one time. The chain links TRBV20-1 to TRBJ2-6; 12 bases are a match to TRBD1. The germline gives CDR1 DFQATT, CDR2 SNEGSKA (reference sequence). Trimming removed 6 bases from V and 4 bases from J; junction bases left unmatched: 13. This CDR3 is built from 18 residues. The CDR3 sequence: CSAPIRGQGALGANVLTF. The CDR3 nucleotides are TGCAGTGCCCCAATCCGGGGACAGGGGGCGCTGGGGGCCAACGTCCTGACTTTC.